The 13 T cell receptor beta chains reported below all come from one sample, sequenced in a study of CDR3 diversity in severe acne. Each CDR3 protein is one row after TCRdb ran MiXCR on the PCR reads. The sample consists of about 90,000 distinct CDR3 sequences, about half of them appearing once. Input material: blood. These receptors were taken from a male donor with severe acne vulgaris.

This rearrangement joins TRBV6-1 to TRBJ2-1; TRBD2 matches at 13 bases. J was trimmed by 7 bases and V by 5 bases; bases with no gene match: 11. This CDR3 is built from 17 residues. Germline CDR1 reads MNHNS; CDR2 reads SASEGT. The CDR3 sequence: CASSSRTSGRGVNEQFF. DNA of the CDR3: TGTGCCAGCAGTTCCAGGACTAGCGGGAGAGGGGTAAATGAGCAGTTCTTC.

This clonotype is a singleton in its sample. The chain joins TRBV3-2 to TRBJ1-2. TRBV3-2 counts as a pseudogene. This CDR3 contains 13 residues. The CDR3 nucleotides read TGTGCCAGCAGCCCCAATCTTAACTATGGCTACACCTTC. Translation gives CASSPNLNYGYTF.

This chain connects TRBV30 to TRBJ1-4, with TRBD1 matching 7 bases. Germline CDR1 and CDR2: GTSNPN and SVGIG (reference sequence). Unmatched junction bases numbered 9, after V lost 4 bases and J lost 7 bases. The length of the CDR3 is 14 residues. This chain's CDR3 is CAWTRDRPGEKLFF. For the CDR3, the DNA is TGTGCCTGGACTAGGGACAGACCAGGTGAAAAACTGTTTTTT.

This clonotype was seen repeatedly, ten times or more. The chain combines TRBV3-1 with TRBJ1-2; D might be TRBD1 (6 bases). V was cut by 1 base and J by 10 bases, with 10 bases left in between. The CDR3 runs to 12 residues. Germline V gene sequence: CDR1 LGHDT, CDR2 YNNKEL (reference sequence). The CDR3, as DNA: TGTGCCAGCAGCCAAGCGGGGGCCTTCTACACCTTC. Translation gives CASSQAGAFYTF.

This clonotype was observed a handful of times. The V gene is TRBV6-5, the J gene TRBJ1-1; 9 bases are shared with TRBD1. There are 12 residues in the CDR3. Trimming cost V 2 bases and J 12 bases; bases outside gene matches: 4. Germline assignment: CDR1 MNHEY and CDR2 SVGAGI. The CDR3 nucleotides are TGTGCCAGCAGTTACGCGGACAGGGGACCTTTCTTT. Translated, it gives CASSYADRGPFF.

CDR3 nucleotide sequence: TGTGCCAGCAGACAAAAAGACAGGGGGCTTTTCTACGAGCAGTACTTC. Its translation: CASRQKDRGLFYEQYF. The chain recombines TRBV5-6 with TRBJ2-7, with 10 nucleotides matching TRBD1. CDR1 and CDR2 (germline): SGHDT, YYEEEE. CDR3 length: 16 amino acids. V dropped 5 bases and J dropped 3; count of bases not matched to a gene: 11.

This clonotype was recorded only once. This may be a read error, as it is one base from a much larger clone. The genes are TRBV20-1 and TRBJ1-1; no clear D gene. The CDR3 covers 14 residues. Germline V lookup: CDR1 DFQATT, CDR2 SNEGSKA (reference sequence). The V end was cut by 1 base, the J end by 3 bases, with 12 bases between. The CDR3 reads CSARGSDSDTEAFF. CDR3 nucleotide sequence: TGCAGTGCTAGAGGCTCAGACTCAGACACTGAAGCTTTCTTT.

This chain joins TRBV10-3 and TRBJ1-5; maybe TRBD1 (6 bases). CDR1 and CDR2 from the germline V gene are ENHRY and SYGVKD. This CDR3 region has 16 residues. Written as DNA, the CDR3 is TGTGCTAGAGATGCGACAGGCAGGGCGAGCAATCAGCCCCAGCATTTT. This encodes CARDATGRASNQPQHF.

In the case of this clonotype: A junction boundary mismatches the germline segment, possibly from a read error. The V gene is TRBV6-1, the J gene TRBJ1-6; D is undetermined. CDR1 is MNHNS, CDR2 SASEGT, per germline. CDR3 length equals 15 residues. CDR3 bases: TGTGCCAGTCTCAGTAGAAGCTCCTGTAATTCACCCCTCCACTTT. It yields the protein CASLSRSSCNSPLHF.

The chain joins TRBV6-5 to TRBJ1-2; D is possibly TRBD1 (5 bases). The CDR3 contains 14 residues. Looked up from germline, CDR1 is MNHEY and CDR2 is SVGAGI. V was clipped by 0 bases and J by 3 bases, with 8 bases between them. Written as DNA, the CDR3 is TGTGCCAGCAGTTACTCCCTGACAGACTATGGCTACACCTTC. This sequence encodes CASSYSLTDYGYTF.

Details on this clonotype: In this CDR3 the conserved last residue, phenylalanine or tryptophan, is missing, so a read error is likely. The V call is TRBV30, the J call TRBJ1-1, with TRBD1 as a possible D gene (6 bases). Germline V gene sequence: CDR1 GTSNPN, CDR2 SVGIG (reference sequence). The CDR3 contains 14 residues. The CDR3 nucleotides read TGTGCCTGGACCTGGGGGCAGGCGAACACTGTAGCTTTCTTG. Its translation: CAWTWGQANTVAFL.

This clonotype was seen more than once but under ten times. The chain is built from TRBV12-3 or TRBV12-4 and TRBJ1-1; no clear D gene. The CDR3 is 12 amino acids. With 2 bases removed from V and 11 bases from J, the gap between germline ends came to 12 bases. CDR3 DNA: TGTGCCAGCAGTTTATCCGCGTCTGTGGCTTTCTTT. It specifies CASSLSASVAFF.

V and J are TRBV10-3 and TRBJ2-1, with 7 nucleotides matching TRBD2. Germline V gene sequence: CDR1 ENHRY, CDR2 SYGVKD. With V trimmed by 0 bases and J by 3 bases, 5 bases remained unmatched. The CDR3 extends over 16 amino acids. The DNA of the CDR3 is TGTGCCATCAGTGAGTCTGCACTAGCGCGCTACAATGAGCAGTTCTTC. Translation: CAISESALARYNEQFF.